What follows are 12 T cell receptor beta chains derived from one specimen sequenced in a study of resident and recirculating memory T cells in vitiligo. Profiled with immunoSEQ multiplex PCR; TCRdb holds only in-frame clones, not every one. The data hold tens of thousands of clones, with 90% to 95% observed a single time. Sequencing was done on a sample of blood. The receptors come from a male donor with vitiligo.

The V and J genes are TRBV28 and TRBJ2-3; 11 bases are shared with TRBD2. V gave up 5 bases and J gave up 2 bases; unmatched junction bases: 3. CDR3 length equals 15 residues. Germline V gives CDR1 MDHEN, CDR2 SYDVKM. CDR3 bases: TGTGCCAGCAGTGCGGGACTAGCGGACACAGATACGCAGTATTTT. Translating gives CASSAGLADTDTQYF.

The V gene is TRBV2, the J gene TRBJ1-3; TRBD1 matches at 11 bases. This CDR3 comprises 16 residues. V lost 6 bases, J lost 2 bases, and 6 bases stayed unmatched. Germline V gene lookup returns CDR1 SNHLY and CDR2 FYNNEI. The CDR3 coding sequence is TGTGCCAGCAGCAAGTGGGGACAGGGGGCTGGAAACACCATATATTTT. Its protein product is CASSKWGQGAGNTIYF. Complete variable domain (other parts from reference TRBV2 and TRBJ1-3): EPEVTQTPSHQVTQMGQEVILRCVPISNHLYFYWYRQILGQKVEFLVSFYNNEISEKSEIFDDQFSVERPDGSNFTLKIRSTKLEDSAMYFCASSKWGQGAGNTIYFGEGSWLTVV.

This clone appeared once. The chain carries TRBV30 and TRBJ2-5, with 9 bases lining up with TRBD2. The ends lost 4 bases at V and 5 bases at J; junction bases unmatched: 11. The CDR3 totals 15 residues. Germline-derived CDR1 and CDR2 are GTSNPN and SVGIG (reference sequence). The CDR3 here is CAWTIGGTSWETQYF. As DNA, the CDR3 is TGTGCCTGGACCATCGGAGGGACTAGCTGGGAGACCCAGTACTTC.

This clone was picked up one time. J is TRBJ2-1 and V is TRBV7-9; D gene uncertain. V gave up 1 base and J gave up 1 base, with 8 bases separating them. The CDR3 has 15 amino acids. Per germline, CDR1 SEHNR and CDR2 FQNEAQ (reference sequence). The CDR3 loop reads CASSLGSTSYNEQFF. For the CDR3, the DNA is TGTGCCAGCAGCTTAGGGTCTACTTCCTACAATGAGCAGTTCTTC.

The V call is TRBV6-1, the J call TRBJ2-3; maybe TRBD2 (6 bases). V lost 1 base and J 4 bases, leaving 9 bases between the germline ends. CDR1 MNHNS and CDR2 SASEGT come from the germline V gene. This CDR3 spans 14 amino acids. The CDR3 nucleotides read TGTGCCAGCAGTGAAGAATGGGGGGCAGATACGCAGTATTTT. It translates to CASSEEWGADTQYF.

V usage is TRBV5-1 and J usage is TRBJ2-7, with D possibly TRBD1 on 5 matching bases. The CDR3 sequence is 13 residues long. Per the germline V gene, CDR1 is SGHRS and CDR2 is YFSETQ. V dropped 4 bases and J dropped 4 bases, with 12 bases sitting between them. The CDR3: CASSRTQGYEQYF. The CDR3, as DNA: TGCGCCAGCAGCCGGACCCAGGGTTACGAGCAGTACTTC.

The gene calls are TRBV6-4 and TRBJ2-3; 8 bases line up with TRBD2. This CDR3 has 15 residues. In germline, CDR1 is MRHNA, CDR2 SNTAGT. The junction had 4 bases not matched to a gene; V was cut back by 4 bases and J by 1 base. The CDR3 DNA follows: TGTGCCAGCAGTGTAGGAGCGGGAGGCACAGATACGCAGTATTTT. Protein sequence: CASSVGAGGTDTQYF.

The J gene is TRBJ1-4, the V gene TRBV5-1; tentatively, D is TRBD1 (6 bases). Germline CDR1 is SGHRS and CDR2 is YFSETQ. The CDR3 runs to 13 residues. V lost 6 bases to trimming and J lost 8 bases, with 14 bases between them. CDR3 amino acids: CASKEPQGEKLFF. The CDR3 bases are TGCGCCAGCAAGGAGCCTCAGGGGGAAAAACTGTTTTTT.

The V call is TRBV19, the J call TRBJ1-2; 9 nucleotides agree with TRBD1. The V segment lost 7 bases and the J segment 4 bases; nucleotides outside the gene matches: 7. In germline, CDR1 is LNHDA, CDR2 SQIVND (reference sequence). The CDR3 covers 14 residues. CDR3 sequence reads: CASTRTGEGYGYTF. CDR3 coding DNA: TGTGCCAGTACTCGGACAGGGGAGGGCTATGGCTACACCTTC.

The sample holds one count of this clone. The chain combines TRBV7-6 with TRBJ2-5; possibly TRBD2 for D (5 bases). The CDR3 covers 13 residues. CDR1 is SGHVS, CDR2 FNYEAQ, per germline. Trimming took off 4 bases at V and 5 bases at J, with 11 bases between the two ends. CDR3 sequence: CASSSRARETQYF. CDR3 coding DNA: TGTGCCAGCAGCTCGAGGGCAAGGGAGACCCAGTACTTC.

The gene calls are TRBV2 and TRBJ2-5, with a tentative D call TRBD1 (6 bases). This CDR3 is built from 14 residues. Trimming took off 4 bases at V and 6 bases at J, with 15 bases between the two ends. Germline CDR1 SNHLY, CDR2 FYNNEI. CDR3 amino acids: CASSVGMGAKTQYF. CDR3 sequence (DNA): TGTGCCAGCAGTGTTGGTATGGGGGCGAAGACCCAGTACTTC.

The chain links TRBV18 to TRBJ2-3, with 7 bases fitting TRBD2. With 1 base clipped from V and 0 bases from J, the junction kept 4 bases outside the gene matches. This CDR3 region has 16 residues. The V gene's germline CDR1 is KGHSH and CDR2 LQKENI. The CDR3 here is CASSPLNGRSTDTQYF. The CDR3 coding sequence is TGTGCCAGCTCACCACTTAACGGGAGGAGCACAGATACGCAGTATTTT.